This T cell receptor beta chain came from a study of cytomegalovirus exposure and HLA in healthy donors. Findings of the study overall: Earlier analysis looked at TCR beta V segments, and most were productive about 87% or about 30% of the time. Diagnosis of cytomegalovirus status made by the classifier reportedly showed high specificity and sensitivity. HLA alleles showed associations with fewer than 20,000 TCR beta sequences in a later analysis, at a 0.05 false discovery rate.

V lost 4 bases and J 5 bases, leaving 16 bases between the germline ends. In germline, CDR1 is SGHRS, CDR2 YFSETQ. The CDR3 has 14 amino acids. PCR primers comprised 60 Vbeta and 13 Jbeta primers. Clones were read by immunoSEQ multiplex PCR, and TCRdb kept only the in-frame ones, dropping some. The sample yields 150,000 to 200,000 clones, around 77% seen once. About this clone: What it binds is unknown.

Sequencing was carried out using PBMCs. This rearrangement joins TRBV5-1 to TRBJ2-7; TRBD1 is a possible D gene (6 bases). This TCR was sampled from a woman aged 25 to 45 in good health and CMV-seropositive. The CDR3 here is CASSADTGPDEQYF. The CDR3 DNA sequence: TGCGCCAGCAGCGCCGACACAGGGCCGGACGAGCAGTACTTC.